The following is a TCR beta chain sequence with its context. Its antigen has not been determined. No much larger clone is present one base from it, and per-base qualities are unavailable. The CDR3 runs 15 amino acids, cysteine and phenylalanine included. Only the CDR3 region is kept as DNA, spanning 45 bases read in frame from base 1. CDR1 and CDR2, per the germline V gene, are MRHNA and SNTAGT. Compared with germline, V lacks 5 bases and J lacks 2 bases; bases without a gene match: 3. This sample is part of a study of T cell responses to AZD1222 COVID-19 vaccine (dated by TCRdb to 2020 to 2022). Regarding the complete study: TCR sequencing covered over 230 trial participants: 200 to 220 given two doses of AZD1222 and around 26 given two doses of MenACWY control vaccine. Trial participants were enrolled into age subgroups of 18-55, 56-69 and 70-plus years, which contained approximately 150, 30 and 60 TCR-sequenced participants, respectively.

The CDR3 regions of human TCRbeta chains were subjected to immunosequencing. As for the original processing: TCRs in the repertoires were compared against a reference library of SARS-CoV-2-specific TCRs that had been generated with the MIRA antigen-specificity platform. Breadth meant the fraction of unique TCRs that were SARS-CoV-2-associated, whereas depth meant the fraction of total T cells that were SARS-CoV-2-associated. Using the MIRA data, each spike-specific TCR was mapped to the spike region that the TCR reacts to and placed in a CD4 or CD8 class. Log10-transformed breadth and depth values were compared by one-way ANOVA with Sidak's multiple comparisons tests. The table comes from immuneACCESS by way of TCRdb, which keeps in-frame sequences with V and J called. Part of the clones is missing from these tables; in studies checked, under half for an unresolved V gene and the rest for unknown reasons. V and J calls and clone size follow that table, whereas D and trimming were derived from the DNA. This sample holds some 110,000 clones; more than 75% were observed only once. 3.5% of the sample is held by the ten biggest clonotypes.

Results and caveats for the whole study, not just this receptor: Participants were mostly white British, with more females than males. The authors suggested clonal diversity may have been underestimated. After two AZD1222 doses, spike-specific TCR breadth and depth were significantly higher than at day 0 and than in MenACWY recipients. In the small 56-69-year group, the increase in depth fell short of significance, most likely because of low power. The vaccine-associated CD4 TCRs covered the entire spike protein, and the dominant responses fell in regions 160-218 and 743-854. Conclusions about previously exposed vaccinees were limited because only five to seven AZD1222 recipients were SARS-CoV-2 seropositive at baseline. Reportedly, close to half of the unique spike-specific TCRs recognized epitopes lying outside the regions that are mutated in the B.1.351 and B.1.1.7 variants. Because no samples from the day 14 peak response were available, repertoires could be characterized only after the peak T cell response.

Per the publication, the time point label means: about 28 days (+/-7) after the second vaccine dose. AZD1222 recipients given second doses at about 4 weeks or at about 12 weeks were pooled, since spike-specific TCR depth and breadth were not found to differ between the two schedules. The vaccinee samples were drawn from two UK trials, COV001 and COV002, one of which was a single-blind randomized controlled phase 2/3 trial testing AZD1222 (ChAdOx1 nCoV-19) in healthy adults. For TCRbeta chain sequencing, PBMC samples were collected from trial participants at day 0 and at day 28 after the second dose.

This sequence uses TRBV6-4 and TRBJ2-3, and 11 junctional nucleotides match TRBD2. The TCR sequence derives from an adult who received the AZD1222 COVID-19 vaccine. Sequencing was performed on peripheral blood, taken 28 days after the second AZD1222 dose. The nucleotides read TGTGCCAGCAGTCCGGGACTAGCGGACACAGATACGCAGTATTTT. Its product reads: CASSPGLADTDTQYF.